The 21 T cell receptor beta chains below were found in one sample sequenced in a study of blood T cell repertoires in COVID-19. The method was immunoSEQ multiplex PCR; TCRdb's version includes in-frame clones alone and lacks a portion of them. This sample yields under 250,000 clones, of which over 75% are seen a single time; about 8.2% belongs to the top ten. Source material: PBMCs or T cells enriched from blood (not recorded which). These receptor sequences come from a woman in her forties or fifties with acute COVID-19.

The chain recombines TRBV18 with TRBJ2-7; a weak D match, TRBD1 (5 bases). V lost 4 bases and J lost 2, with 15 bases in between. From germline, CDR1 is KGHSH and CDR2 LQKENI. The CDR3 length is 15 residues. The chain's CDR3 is CASSLAPDTAYEQYF. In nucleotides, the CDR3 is TGTGCCAGCTCACTTGCACCGGACACAGCCTACGAGCAGTACTTC.

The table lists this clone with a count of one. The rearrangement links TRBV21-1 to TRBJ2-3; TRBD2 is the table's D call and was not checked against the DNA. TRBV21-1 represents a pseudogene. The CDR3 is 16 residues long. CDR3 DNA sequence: TGTGCCAGCAGCGGCCGGACTAGCGGGGGAACAGATACGCAGTATTTT. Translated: CASSGRTSGGTDTQYF.

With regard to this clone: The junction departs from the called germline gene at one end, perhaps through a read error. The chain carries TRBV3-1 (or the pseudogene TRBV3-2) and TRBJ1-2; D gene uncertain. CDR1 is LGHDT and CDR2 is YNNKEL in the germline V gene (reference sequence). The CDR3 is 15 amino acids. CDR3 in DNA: TGTGCCAGCAGCCAAGAGTACTGGGTCGAGGGTGGCTACGCCTTC. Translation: CASSQEYWVEGGYAF.

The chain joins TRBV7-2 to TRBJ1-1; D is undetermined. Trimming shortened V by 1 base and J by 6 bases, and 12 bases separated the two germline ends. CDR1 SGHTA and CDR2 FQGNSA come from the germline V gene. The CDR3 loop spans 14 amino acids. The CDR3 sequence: CASSLGAVTSEAFF. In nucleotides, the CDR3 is TGTGCCAGCAGCTTAGGAGCCGTCACCTCTGAAGCTTTCTTT.

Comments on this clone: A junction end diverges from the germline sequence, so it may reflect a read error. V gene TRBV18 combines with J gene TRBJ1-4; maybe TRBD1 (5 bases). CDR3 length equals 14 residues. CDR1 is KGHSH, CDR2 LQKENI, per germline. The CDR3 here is CASYSRAAGEKLFF. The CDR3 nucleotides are TGTGCCAGCTACTCCAGGGCAGCAGGTGAAAAATTGTTTTTT.

In DNA, the CDR3 is TGTGCCAGCATCGTAGCGAAAAGCGGGGGATTCACAGATACGCAGTATTTT. It specifies CASIVAKSGGFTDTQYF. This chain uses TRBV11-2 with TRBJ2-3; 8 bases fit TRBD2. Unmatched junction bases numbered 14, after V lost 7 bases and J lost 2 bases. Per germline, CDR1 SGHAT and CDR2 FQNNGV. This CDR3 has 17 amino acids.

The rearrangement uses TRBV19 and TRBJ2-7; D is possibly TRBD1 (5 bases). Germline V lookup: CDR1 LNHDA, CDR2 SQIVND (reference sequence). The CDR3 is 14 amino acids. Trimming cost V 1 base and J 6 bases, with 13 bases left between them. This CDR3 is CASSIGRQSSEQYF. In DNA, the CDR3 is TGTGCCAGTAGTATAGGGCGACAGAGCTCCGAGCAGTACTTC.

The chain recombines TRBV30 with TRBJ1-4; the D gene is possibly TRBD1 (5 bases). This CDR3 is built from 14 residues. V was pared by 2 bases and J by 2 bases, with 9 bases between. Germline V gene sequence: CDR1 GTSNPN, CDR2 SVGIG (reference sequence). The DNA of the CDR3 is TGTGCCTGGAGTCTGGGGGGGACTAATGAAAAACTGTTTTTT. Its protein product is CAWSLGGTNEKLFF.

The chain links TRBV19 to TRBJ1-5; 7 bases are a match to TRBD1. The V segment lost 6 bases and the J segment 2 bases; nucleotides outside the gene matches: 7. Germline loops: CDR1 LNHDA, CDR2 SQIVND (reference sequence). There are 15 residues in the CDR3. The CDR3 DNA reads TGTGCCAGTAGGGAGACAGGGTCCGGCAATCAGCCCCAGCATTTT. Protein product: CASRETGSGNQPQHF.

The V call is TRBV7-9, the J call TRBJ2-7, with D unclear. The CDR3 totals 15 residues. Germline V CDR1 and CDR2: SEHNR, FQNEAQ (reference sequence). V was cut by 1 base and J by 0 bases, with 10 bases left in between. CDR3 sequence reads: CASSLGHTSSYEQYF. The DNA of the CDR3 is TGTGCCAGCAGCTTAGGACATACGAGCTCCTACGAGCAGTACTTC. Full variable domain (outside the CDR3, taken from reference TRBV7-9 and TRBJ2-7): DTGVSQNPRHKITKRGQNVTFRCDPISEHNRLYWYRQTLGQGPEFLTYFQNEAQLEKSRLLSDRFSAERPKGSFSTLEIQRTEQGDSAMYLCASSLGHTSSYEQYFGPGTRLTVT.

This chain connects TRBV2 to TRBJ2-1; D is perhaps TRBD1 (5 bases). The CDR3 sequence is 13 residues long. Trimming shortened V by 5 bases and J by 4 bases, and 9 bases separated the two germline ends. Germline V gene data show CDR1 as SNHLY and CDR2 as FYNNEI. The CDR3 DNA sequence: TGTGCCAGCAGTCTACAGGAGTACAATGAGCAGTTCTTC. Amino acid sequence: CASSLQEYNEQFF.

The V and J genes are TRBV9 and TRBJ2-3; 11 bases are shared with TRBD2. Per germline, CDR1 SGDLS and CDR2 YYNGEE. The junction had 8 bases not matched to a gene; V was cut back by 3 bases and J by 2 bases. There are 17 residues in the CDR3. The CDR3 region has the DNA TGTGCCAGCAGCGCGAACCTAGCGGGGGGTTACACAGATACGCAGTATTTT. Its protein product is CASSANLAGGYTDTQYF.

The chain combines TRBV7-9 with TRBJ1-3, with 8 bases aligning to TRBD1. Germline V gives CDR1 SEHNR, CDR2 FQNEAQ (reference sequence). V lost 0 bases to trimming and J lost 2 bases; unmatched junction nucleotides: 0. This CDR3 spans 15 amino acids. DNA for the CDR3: TGTGCCAGCAGCTTAGCGACAGGGGCTGGAAACACCATATATTTT. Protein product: CASSLATGAGNTIYF.

CDR3 in DNA: TGCGCCAGCAGCACGGGACAGGGAGGATCACCCCTCCACTTT. The encoded protein is CASSTGQGGSPLHF. V gene TRBV5-1 combines with J gene TRBJ1-6, with 9 bases lining up with TRBD1. Losses at the gene ends were 4 bases for V and 10 bases for J; bases not matched to a gene: 6. CDR1 is SGHRS, CDR2 YFSETQ, per germline. The CDR3 runs to 14 residues. The full variable domain, in which reference TRBV5-1 and TRBJ1-6 provide the parts outside the CDR3, is KAGVTQTPRYLIKTRGQQVTLSCSPISGHRSVSWYQQTPGQGLQFLFEYFSETQRNKGNFPGRFSGRQFSNSRSEMNVSTLELGDSALYLCASSTGQGGSPLHFGNGTRLTVT.

CDR3 nucleotides: TGTGCCAGCAGCCCCGTGAAGGGAGATCTGAACACTGAAGCTTTCTTT. This gives the protein CASSPVKGDLNTEAFF. V gene TRBV3-1 (or the pseudogene TRBV3-2) combines with J gene TRBJ1-1; D ambiguous. V gave up 4 bases and J gave up 0 bases, with 15 bases separating them. CDR3 size: 16 residues. Germline-derived CDR1 and CDR2 are LGHDT and YNNKEL (reference sequence).

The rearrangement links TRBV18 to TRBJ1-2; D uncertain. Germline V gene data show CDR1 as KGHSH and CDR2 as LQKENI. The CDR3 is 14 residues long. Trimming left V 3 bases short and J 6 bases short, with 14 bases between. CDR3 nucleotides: TGTGCCAGCTCACCCGGCGGAGAGAAAAATGGCTACACCTTC. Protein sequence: CASSPGGEKNGYTF.

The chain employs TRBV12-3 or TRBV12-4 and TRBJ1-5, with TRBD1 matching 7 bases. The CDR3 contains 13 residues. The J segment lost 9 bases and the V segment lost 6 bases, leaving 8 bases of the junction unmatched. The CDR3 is CASSLRGMGPQHF. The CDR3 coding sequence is TGTGCCAGCAGCCTCAGGGGGATGGGGCCCCAGCATTTT.

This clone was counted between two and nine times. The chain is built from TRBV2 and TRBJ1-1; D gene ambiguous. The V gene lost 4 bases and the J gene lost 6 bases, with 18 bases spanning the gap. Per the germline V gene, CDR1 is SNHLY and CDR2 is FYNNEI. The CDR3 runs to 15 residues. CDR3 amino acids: CASSGKTALVAEAFF. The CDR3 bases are TGTGCCAGCAGTGGAAAGACTGCCCTGGTGGCTGAAGCTTTCTTT.

The DNA for the CDR3 is TGTGCCAGCAGTATACGGGACAGGGGGCGATTCCCCTACGAGCAGTACTTC. Encoded protein: CASSIRDRGRFPYEQYF. The chain combines TRBV27 with TRBJ2-7; 12 nucleotides align to TRBD1. The CDR3 is 17 residues long. The V and J ends lost 5 bases and 2 bases, in that order; junction bases with no gene match: 10. The V gene's germline CDR1 is MNHEY and CDR2 SMNVEV (reference sequence).

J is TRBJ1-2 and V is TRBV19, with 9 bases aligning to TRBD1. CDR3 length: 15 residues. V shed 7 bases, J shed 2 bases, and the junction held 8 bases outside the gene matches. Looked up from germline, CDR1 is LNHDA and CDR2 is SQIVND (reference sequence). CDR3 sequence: CASIKSGTGNYGYTF. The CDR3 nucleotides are TGTGCCAGTATCAAATCGGGGACAGGGAACTATGGCTACACCTTC.

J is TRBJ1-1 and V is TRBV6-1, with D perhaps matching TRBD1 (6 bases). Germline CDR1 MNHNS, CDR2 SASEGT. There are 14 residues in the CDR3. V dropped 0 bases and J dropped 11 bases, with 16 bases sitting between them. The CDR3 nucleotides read TGTGCCAGCAGTGAAGCGCGCCAGAACAGGGACGCTTTCTTT. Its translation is CASSEARQNRDAFF.